The 20 T cell receptor beta chains reported below all come from one sample, sequenced in a study of T cells in Graves' hyperthyroidism and ophthalmopathy. RNA transcripts gave rise to amplified TCR beta CDR3 regions. When the TCR CDR3 underwent first-round RT-PCR, the HTBI primer set was used. MiXCR, applied by TCRdb to the multiplex PCR reads, yields one record per CDR3 protein. Of 300,000 to 400,000 distinct CDR3 sequences listed, about 20% are singletons. The sequencing sample was made of blood. The receptors were sampled from a woman between 50 and 59 years old with Graves' hyperthyroidism.

The gene calls are TRBV29-1 and TRBJ1-6; D is possibly TRBD1 (6 bases). The germline V gene encodes CDR1 SQVTM and CDR2 ANQGSEA. Trimming removed 7 bases at V and 7 bases at J, with 11 bases between. The CDR3 totals 12 residues. DNA for the CDR3: TGCAGCGCAGGGGAGGAAAATTCACCCCTCCACTTT. It is translated as CSAGEENSPLHF.

This clonotype showed up many times. CDR3 coding DNA: TGTGCCAGCAGTGAATTGCACGTCCGGGACGCCACAGATACGCAGTATTTT. Translated: CASSELHVRDATDTQYF. The chain recombines TRBV2 with TRBJ2-3; the D call may be TRBD1 or TRBD2 (5 bases each). V lost 2 bases and J 2 bases, leaving 17 bases between the germline ends. The CDR3 is 17 residues long. Per the germline V gene, CDR1 is SNHLY and CDR2 is FYNNEI.

In this sample, this clonotype turned up a few times. The chain is built from TRBV7-9 and TRBJ1-1; 7 bases match TRBD1. Trimming at V came to 5 bases and at J to 8 bases, leaving 11 bases not matched to a gene. The CDR3 is 14 amino acids. Germline assignment: CDR1 SEHNR and CDR2 FQNEAQ (reference sequence). CDR3 coding DNA: TGTGCCAGCAGCCCGACCACCGGGACAGTAGAAGCTTTCTTT. This gives the protein CASSPTTGTVEAFF.

The chain employs TRBV7-3 and TRBJ1-5, with 12 bases fitting TRBD1. The CDR3 contains 21 residues. J lost 3 bases, V lost 3 bases, and 18 bases had no gene match. Germline V CDR1 and CDR2: SGHTA, FQGTGA. The CDR3 sequence is CASSFRTGTGGCGRVNQPQHF. DNA of the CDR3: TGTGCCAGCAGCTTCCGGACCGGGACAGGGGGCTGTGGCCGAGTCAATCAGCCCCAGCATTTT.

The chain uses TRBV7-9 and TRBJ2-7, with TRBD1 identical over 11 bases. Germline V gives CDR1 SEHNR, CDR2 FQNEAQ (reference sequence). This CDR3 contains 15 residues. The J segment lost 1 base and the V segment lost 5 bases, leaving 4 bases of the junction unmatched. The CDR3 coding sequence is TGTGCCAGCAGCATAGGACAGGGGGCTTCCTACGAGCAGTACGTC. Translated, it gives CASSIGQGASYEQYV.

This clonotype appeared a few times. The V and J genes are TRBV6-2 or TRBV6-3 and TRBJ2-7, with D perhaps TRBD1 (5 bases). The CDR3 has 17 residues. The V end lost 2 bases, the J end lost 3 bases, and 20 bases lay between the germline ends. The V gene's germline CDR1 is MNHEY and CDR2 SVGEGT. Here the CDR3 DNA reads TGTGCCAGCAGTTACCAGGGTTTCTCTCGGCCTTTCTACGAGCAGTACTTC. Amino acid sequence: CASSYQGFSRPFYEQYF.

This clonotype was counted many times. The chain links TRBV18 to TRBJ2-3; 7 bases align to TRBD2. There are 16 residues in the CDR3. The V gene's germline CDR1 is KGHSH and CDR2 LQKENI. With 0 bases clipped from V and 3 bases from J, the junction kept 6 bases outside the gene matches. CDR3 in amino acids: CASSPPWSSGTDTQYF. CDR3 in DNA: TGTGCCAGCTCACCACCGTGGTCTAGCGGAACAGATACGCAGTATTTT.

The chain carries TRBV12-5 and TRBJ1-5, with D maybe TRBD1 (5 bases). CDR3 length: 18 residues. V shed 2 bases and J shed 6 bases, with 23 bases lying between them. Germline V lookup: CDR1 LGHNT, CDR2 FRNRAP. The CDR3 sequence: CASGLTSKEGRDGQPQHF. The CDR3 nucleotides are TGTGCTAGTGGTTTGACCTCCAAAGAGGGGAGAGACGGTCAGCCCCAGCATTTT.

The table lists this clonotype with many counts. As DNA, the CDR3 is TGTGCCAGCTCACCAGACAGCGGCGAGCAGTACTTC. Its translation is CASSPDSGEQYF. This chain uses TRBV18 with TRBJ2-7; D tentatively reads TRBD1 or TRBD2 (5 bases each). From germline, CDR1 is KGHSH and CDR2 LQKENI. The CDR3 length is 12 residues. V was trimmed by 2 bases and J by 6 bases, leaving 8 bases between them.

This sequence joins TRBV10-2 and TRBJ2-3, with unresolved D. The length of the CDR3 is 14 residues. CDR1 is WSHSY, CDR2 SAAADI, per germline. V dropped 3 bases and J dropped 2 bases, with 9 bases sitting between them. CDR3: CASSEGIPTDTQYF. The CDR3, as DNA: TGCGCCAGCAGTGAAGGGATACCCACAGATACGCAGTATTTT.

Points on this clonotype: A clone one base away is much larger, so this may be a read error. V usage is TRBV28 and J usage is TRBJ2-7; TRBD1 is a possible D gene (8 bases). Trimming removed 5 bases from V and 6 bases from J, with 17 bases in between. Looked up from germline, CDR1 is MDHEN and CDR2 is SYDVKM. The CDR3 consists of 14 residues. CDR3 DNA: TGTGCCAGCAGTGACTGGACAGGGAGGGGCGAGCAGTACTTC. It yields the protein CASSDWTGRGEQYF.

Of note for this clonotype: A much larger clone differs from this one at a single base, so this may be a read error. The CDR3 coding sequence is TGTGCCAGCAGGACCCAGGGATGCACTGAAGCTTTCTTT. Translation gives CASRTQGCTEAFF. This chain links TRBV28 with TRBJ1-1, with a possible D match to TRBD1 (5 bases). Trimming took 6 bases from V and 4 from J, leaving 12 bases between them. The length of the CDR3 is 13 residues. The germline CDR1 and CDR2 sequences are MDHEN and SYDVKM.

The CDR3 region is CASGTGSNNEQFF. CDR3 in DNA: TGTGCCAGCGGGACAGGAAGTAACAATGAGCAGTTCTTC. V gene TRBV12-3 or TRBV12-4 combines with J gene TRBJ2-1; 8 nucleotides match TRBD1. J was trimmed by 5 bases and V by 8 bases; bases with no gene match: 5. The CDR3 is 13 amino acids.

The chain has TRBV28 and TRBJ1-4; D unresolved. V lost 5 bases and J 3 bases, leaving 13 bases between the germline ends. The CDR3 contains 15 residues. Looked up from germline, CDR1 is MDHEN and CDR2 is SYDVKM. CDR3 region: CASSISLPANEKLFF. The CDR3 DNA reads as TGTGCCAGCAGTATCAGTCTCCCAGCTAATGAAAAACTGTTTTTT. Complete variable domain (other parts from reference TRBV28 and TRBJ1-4): DVKVTQSSRYLVKRTGEKVFLECVQDMDHENMFWYRQDPGLGLRLIYFSYDVKMKEKGDIPEGYSVSREKKERFSLILESASTNQTSMYLCASSISLPANEKLFFGSGTQLSVL.

J is TRBJ2-1 and V is TRBV6-2 or TRBV6-3, with 9 bases that match TRBD2. The length of the CDR3 is 15 residues. Trimming removed 5 bases from V and 3 bases from J; junction bases left unmatched: 5. Germline V CDR1 and CDR2: MNHEY, SVGEGT. The CDR3 protein is CASSSRLAVYNEQFF. CDR3 bases: TGTGCCAGCAGTAGCCGACTAGCGGTCTACAATGAGCAGTTCTTC.

The CDR3 here is CASSRPLAGVADTQYF. The CDR3 coding sequence is TGTGCCAGCAGCCGCCCACTAGCGGGAGTTGCAGATACGCAGTATTTT. The gene calls are TRBV14 and TRBJ2-3; 11 nucleotides line up with TRBD2. Germline lookup yields CDR1 SGHDN and CDR2 FVKESK. This CDR3 spans 16 amino acids. Trimming at V came to 4 bases and at J to 4 bases, leaving 7 bases not matched to a gene.

The sample holds a few counts of this clonotype. The junction departs from the called germline gene at one end, perhaps through a read error. J is TRBJ2-5 and V is TRBV5-1, with D possibly being TRBD2 (6 bases). The CDR3 extends over 16 amino acids. CDR1 is SGHRS, CDR2 YFSETQ, per germline. CDR3: CANSLVGAGSQETQYF. CDR3 DNA sequence: TGCGCCAACAGCTTGGTTGGGGCCGGGAGCCAAGAGACCCAGTACTTC.

V gene TRBV18 combines with J gene TRBJ2-2; weak D call: TRBD2 (6 bases). V lost 0 bases and J lost 3, with 23 bases in between. The CDR3 loop spans 20 amino acids. Germline V gene lookup returns CDR1 KGHSH and CDR2 LQKENI. The CDR3 protein is CASSPPAPGVRRGYTGELFF. The CDR3 nucleotides are TGTGCCAGCTCACCACCGGCACCGGGAGTGCGGAGGGGCTACACCGGGGAGCTGTTTTTT.

The rearrangement uses TRBV3-1 and TRBJ1-6, with 7 bases lining up with TRBD1. Germline trimming cut 3 bases from V and 8 bases from J; bases unmatched to any gene: 13. CDR1 and CDR2 (germline): LGHDT, YNNKEL (reference sequence). This CDR3 has 17 amino acids. In DNA form, the CDR3 reads TGTGCCAGCAGCCATAGCGGTGCGCCGGGACAGTATTCACCCCTCCACTTT. The encoded protein is CASSHSGAPGQYSPLHF.

The CDR3 nucleotides read TGCGCCAGCAGCGTGGGACAGGGTGGGGAAAAACTGTTTTTT. Translated, it gives CASSVGQGGEKLFF. The rearrangement links TRBV5-1 to TRBJ1-4; TRBD1 agrees at 9 bases. The length of the CDR3 is 14 residues. The germline V gene has CDR1 SGHRS and CDR2 YFSETQ. Trimming removed 4 bases from V and 8 bases from J; junction bases left unmatched: 6.